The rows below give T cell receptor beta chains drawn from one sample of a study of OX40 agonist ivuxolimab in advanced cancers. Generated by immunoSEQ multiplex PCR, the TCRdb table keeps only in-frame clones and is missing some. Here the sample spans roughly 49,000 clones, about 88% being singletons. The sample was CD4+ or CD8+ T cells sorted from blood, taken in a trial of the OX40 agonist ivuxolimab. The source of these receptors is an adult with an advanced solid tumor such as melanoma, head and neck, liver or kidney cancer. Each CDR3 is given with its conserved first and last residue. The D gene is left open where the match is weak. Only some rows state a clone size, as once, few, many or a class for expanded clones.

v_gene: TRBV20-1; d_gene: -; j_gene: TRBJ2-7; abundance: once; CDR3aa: CSARDYEQYF; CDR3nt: TGCAGTGCTAGAGACTACGAGCAGTACTTC
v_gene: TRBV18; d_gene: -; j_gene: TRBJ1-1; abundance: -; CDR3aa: CATSSQAGADTEAFF; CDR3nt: TGTGCCACCTCTTCTCAAGCAGGGGCGGACACTGAAGCTTTCTTT
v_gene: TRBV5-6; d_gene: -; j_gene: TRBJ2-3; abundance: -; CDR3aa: CASSLGLAGSVDTQYF; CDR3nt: TGTGCCAGCAGCTTGGGGTTAGCCGGGAGCGTTGATACGCAGTATTTT
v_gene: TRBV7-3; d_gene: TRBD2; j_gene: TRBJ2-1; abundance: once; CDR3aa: CASSTPPSGTSGGNEQFF; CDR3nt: TGTGCCAGCAGCACCCCACCCTCCGGGACTAGCGGGGGCAATGAGCAGTTCTTC
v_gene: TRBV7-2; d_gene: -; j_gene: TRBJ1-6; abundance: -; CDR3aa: CASSLRVIGGGNSPLHF; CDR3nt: TGTGCCAGCAGCTTAAGGGTTATTGGGGGTGGTAATTCACCCCTCCACTTT
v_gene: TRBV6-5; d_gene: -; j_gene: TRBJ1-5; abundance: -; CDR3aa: CASSSGGYNQPQHF; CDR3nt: TGTGCCAGCAGTTCTGGGGGATACAATCAGCCCCAGCATTTT
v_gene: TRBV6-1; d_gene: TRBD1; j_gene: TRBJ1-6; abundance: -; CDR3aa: CASSLGQGFRSPLHF; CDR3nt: TGTGCCAGCAGTTTAGGACAGGGGTTTAGATCACCCCTCCACTTT
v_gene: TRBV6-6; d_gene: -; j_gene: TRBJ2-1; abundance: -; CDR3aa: CASSYLGHNEQFF; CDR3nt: TGTGCCAGCAGTTACTTGGGTCACAATGAGCAGTTCTTC
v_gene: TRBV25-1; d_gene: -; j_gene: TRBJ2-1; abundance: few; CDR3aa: CASSDPGPINEQFF; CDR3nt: TGTGCCAGCAGTGACCCGGGACCGATCAATGAGCAGTTCTTC
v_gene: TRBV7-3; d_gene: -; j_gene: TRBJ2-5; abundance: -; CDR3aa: CASSLRMRETQYF; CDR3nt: TGTGCCAGCAGCCTTAGGATGAGGGAGACCCAGTACTTC
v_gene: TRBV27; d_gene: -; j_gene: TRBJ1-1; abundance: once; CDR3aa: CASSRGILNTEAFF; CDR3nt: TGTGCCAGCAGCCGGGGTATCCTAAACACTGAAGCTTTCTTT
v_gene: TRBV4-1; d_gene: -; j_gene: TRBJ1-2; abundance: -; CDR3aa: CASSLIEVGAGYTF; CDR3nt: TGCGCCAGCAGCCTTATCGAAGTCGGGGCTGGCTACACCTTC
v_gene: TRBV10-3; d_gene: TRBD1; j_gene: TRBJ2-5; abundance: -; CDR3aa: CAISRQGGETQYF; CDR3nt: TGTGCCATCAGTAGACAGGGGGGAGAGACCCAGTACTTC
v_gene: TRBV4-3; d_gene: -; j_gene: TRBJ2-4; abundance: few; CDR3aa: CASSQDLGGTKNIQYF; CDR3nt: TGCGCCAGCAGCCAAGACTTAGGGGGGACCAAAAACATTCAGTACTTC
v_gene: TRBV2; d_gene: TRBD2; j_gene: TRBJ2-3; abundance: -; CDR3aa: CASSPGLAAGRGTQYF; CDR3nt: TGTGCCAGCAGTCCGGGACTAGCGGCCGGTCGGGGTACGCAGTATTTT
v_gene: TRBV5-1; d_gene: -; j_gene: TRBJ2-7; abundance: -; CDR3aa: CASSPTFPAREQYF; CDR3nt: TGCGCCAGCAGCCCCACTTTCCCCGCGCGAGAGCAGTACTTC
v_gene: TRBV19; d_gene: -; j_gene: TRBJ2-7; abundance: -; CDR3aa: CASKRTGENEQYF; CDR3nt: TGTGCCAGTAAGAGGACTGGGGAAAACGAGCAGTACTTC
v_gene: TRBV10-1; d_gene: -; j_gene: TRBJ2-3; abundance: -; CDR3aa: CASSEGAGLADTQYF; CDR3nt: TGCGCCAGCAGTGAGGGTGCCGGGCTGGCAGATACGCAGTATTTT
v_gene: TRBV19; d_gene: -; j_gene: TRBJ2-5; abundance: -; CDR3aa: CASSPGVGETQYF; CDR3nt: TGTGCCAGTAGCCCAGGGGTGGGGGAGACCCAGTACTTC
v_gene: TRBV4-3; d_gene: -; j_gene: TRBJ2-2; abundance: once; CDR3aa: CASSQGKGAIAGELFF; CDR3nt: TGCGCCAGCAGCCAAGGGAAAGGGGCGATCGCCGGGGAGCTGTTTTTT
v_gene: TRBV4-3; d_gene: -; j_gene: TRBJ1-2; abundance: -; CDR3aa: CASSQDLAEFYGYTF; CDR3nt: TGCGCCAGCAGCCAAGATCTGGCGGAGTTCTATGGCTACACCTTC
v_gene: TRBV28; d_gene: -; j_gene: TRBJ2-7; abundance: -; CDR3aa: CASSPRPRASQPYF; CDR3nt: TGTGCCAGCAGCCCACGCCCCCGGGCAAGCCAGCCGTACTTC
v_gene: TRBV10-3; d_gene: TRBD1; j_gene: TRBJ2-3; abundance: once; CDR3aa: CAISVPDRGQLGTSTDTQYF; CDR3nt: TGTGCCATCAGTGTCCCGGACAGGGGGCAACTCGGTACTAGCACAGATACGCAGTATTTT
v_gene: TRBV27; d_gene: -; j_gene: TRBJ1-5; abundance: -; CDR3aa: CASSSGRQPQHF; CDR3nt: TGTGCCAGCAGTTCGGGGAGGCAGCCCCAGCATTTT
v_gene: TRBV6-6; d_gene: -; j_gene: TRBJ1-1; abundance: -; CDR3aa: CASSYSTNRNTEAFF; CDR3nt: TGTGCCAGCAGTTACTCAACGAATCGGAACACTGAAGCTTTCTTT
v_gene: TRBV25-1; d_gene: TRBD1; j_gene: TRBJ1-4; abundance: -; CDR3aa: CASSLGTGGVYEKLFF; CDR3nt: TGTGCCAGCAGTCTCGGGACAGGGGGCGTCTATGAAAAACTGTTTTTT
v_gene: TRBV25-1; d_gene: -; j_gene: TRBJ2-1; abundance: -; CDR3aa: CASSGQGGPHNEQFF; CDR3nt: TGTGCCAGCAGTGGACAGGGAGGACCTCACAATGAGCAGTTCTTC
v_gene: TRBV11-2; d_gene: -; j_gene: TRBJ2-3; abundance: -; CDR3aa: CASSFLDFDTDTQYF; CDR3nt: TGTGCCAGCAGCTTCTTGGACTTTGACACAGATACGCAGTATTTT
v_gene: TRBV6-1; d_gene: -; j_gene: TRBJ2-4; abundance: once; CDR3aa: CASSDRGGNIQYF; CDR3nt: TGTGCCAGCAGTGACAGGGGCGGAAACATTCAGTACTTC
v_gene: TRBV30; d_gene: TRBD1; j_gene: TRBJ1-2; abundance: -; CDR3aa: CAWSESLRTGRDYGYTF; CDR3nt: TGTGCCTGGAGTGAAAGTTTGAGGACAGGAAGAGACTATGGCTACACCTTC
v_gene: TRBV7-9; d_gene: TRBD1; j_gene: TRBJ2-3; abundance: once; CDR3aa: CASSLGGTGFSLNTQYF; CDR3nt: TGTGCCAGCAGCTTAGGGGGGACAGGGTTTTCGTTAAATACGCAGTATTTT
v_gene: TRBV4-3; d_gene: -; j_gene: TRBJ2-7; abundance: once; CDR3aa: CASSQDEGRYEQYF; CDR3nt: TGCGCCAGCAGCCAAGATGAGGGAAGGTACGAGCAGTACTTC